This T cell receptor (beta chain) was recorded in a study of blood T cell repertoires in COVID-19. Study-level background: Whether acute or convalescent, the COVID-19 samples came from the United States, Italy and Spain. Sources were T cells, B-cell-depleted T cells, or PBMCs; the material itself was cDNA or gDNA.

CDR3 size: 15 residues. CDR1 SGHVS and CDR2 FNYEAQ come from the germline V gene. V was clipped by 3 bases and J by 2 bases; unmatched bases: 5. Original processing methods: Using reference gene primer amplification, nucleated cell counts were estimated. TCRdb's table, derived via immunoSEQ multiplex PCR, lists solely in-frame clones and lacks some. Clonal size and the V and J genes are those of that table, whereas D and trimming came from the DNA. The top ten clones hold under 2% of a sample with 150,000 to 170,000 clones, over 60% of them seen once. The V and J genes are TRBV7-6 and TRBJ1-1; 8 bases fit TRBD1. The sample taken for sequencing was peripheral blood. The receptor comes from an older man with acute or convalescent COVID-19. CDR3 sequence: CASSLQQGVNTEAFF. CDR3 DNA sequence: TGTGCCAGCAGCTTGCAACAGGGGGTCAACACTGAAGCTTTCTTT.